A single TCR beta chain is shown here with its context. What it binds is unknown. The data are from a study of T-cell memory formation after mild COVID-19. About the study: Most TCR clusters belonged to a single donor. General study points: Within pre-infection memory, some responding clones were found, suggesting cross-reactive memory joined. CD4+ contracting clones were mainly CM and EM; CD8+ ones, EMRA.

TCRdb redid the calling of the 5' RACE reads with MiXCR, one entry per CDR3 protein. The table has hundreds of thousands of distinct CDR3 sequences, under 25% seen once. With V trimmed by 3 bases and J by 0 bases, 7 bases remained unmatched. In germline, CDR1 is LGHDT, CDR2 YNNKEL (reference sequence). This CDR3 region has 19 residues. Sequenced: PBMCs or a T cell subset sorted from them (not recorded which). The TCR was taken from an adult woman who had mild COVID-19 (a few samples of this study predate the infection). Cell type and time point are not known. The V call is TRBV3-1, the J call TRBJ2-3; 15 positions match TRBD2. The CDR3 region is CASSQRGLAGGTSTDTQYF. The CDR3 nucleotides are TGTGCCAGCAGCCAGAGGGGACTAGCGGGGGGAACTAGCACAGATACGCAGTATTTT.